The sample holds a few counts of the clone carrying this T cell receptor beta chain. Its antigen remains unidentified. This record comes from a study of T cells in Graves' hyperthyroidism and ophthalmopathy. From RNA transcripts, TCR beta CDR3 regions were amplified. The HTBI primer set served for first-round RT-PCR of the TCR CDR3. TCRdb analysed the multiplex PCR reads with MiXCR anew, one entry per CDR3 protein. This table has hundreds of thousands of distinct CDR3 sequences, less than 25% appearing once. General observations from the study: Blood samples included most of the expanded thyroid clonotypes exceeding 0.001.

The CDR3 totals 14 residues. Trimming removed 5 bases at V and 9 bases at J, with 17 bases between. The V gene's germline CDR1 is SGHTA and CDR2 FQGNSA. The genes are TRBV7-2 and TRBJ2-1; D may be TRBD1 (6 bases). This TCR was sampled from a man aged 25-45 years with Graves' ophthalmopathy. The sequenced sample consisted of blood. The CDR3 here is CASSLTGYEVEQFF. In DNA, the CDR3 is TGTGCCAGCAGCCTGACAGGATACGAGGTTGAGCAGTTCTTC.